A single sample is the source of the 3 T cell receptor beta chains below, sequenced in a study of vaccination effects on CD4 cells after COVID-19. Assay used: immunoSEQ multiplex PCR; TCRdb lists only in-frame clones, some missing. The top ten clones hold 9.5% to 10% of a sample with 40,000 or so clones, 72% of them seen once. These TCRs' antigens remain unknown. CD4+ T cells were isolated after approximately 10 days of culture. Participants were vaccinated with two doses of either the BNT162b2 or mRNA-1273 vaccine. The sequencing here drew on CD4+ T cells from PBMCs cultured without peptide, taken after COVID-19 vaccination. These receptors originate from a human donor who received a COVID-19 vaccine.

The V call is TRBV4-1, the J call TRBJ2-4, with D unresolved. Between the trimmed V and J ends, which lost 4 bases and 0 bases, there was a span of 16 bases. This CDR3 comprises 17 residues. The germline V gene encodes CDR1 MGHRA and CDR2 YSYEKL. The CDR3 DNA is TGCGCCAGCAGCCCCCTCTTTGCGAACATAGCCAAAAACATTCAGTACTTC. It encodes CASSPLFANIAKNIQYF.

This clone was seen only once. The rearrangement links TRBV21-1 to TRBJ1-2; the DNA was not used to check the table's D call, TRBD1. TRBV21-1 is labeled a pseudogene. This CDR3 is 14 amino acids long. DNA of the CDR3: TGTGCCAGCAACGAGACAGGGGGTAACTATGGCTACACCTTC. Encoded protein: CASNETGGNYGYTF.

The chain joins TRBV30 to TRBJ1-6; TRBD1 aligns across 7 bases. The germline gives CDR1 GTSNPN, CDR2 SVGIG (reference sequence). J lost 0 bases, V lost 4 bases, and 12 bases had no gene match. This CDR3 comprises 18 residues. CDR3 region: CAWNYPGQPSSYNSPLHF. The CDR3 DNA reads TGTGCCTGGAACTACCCGGGACAGCCCAGCTCCTATAATTCACCCCTCCACTTT.